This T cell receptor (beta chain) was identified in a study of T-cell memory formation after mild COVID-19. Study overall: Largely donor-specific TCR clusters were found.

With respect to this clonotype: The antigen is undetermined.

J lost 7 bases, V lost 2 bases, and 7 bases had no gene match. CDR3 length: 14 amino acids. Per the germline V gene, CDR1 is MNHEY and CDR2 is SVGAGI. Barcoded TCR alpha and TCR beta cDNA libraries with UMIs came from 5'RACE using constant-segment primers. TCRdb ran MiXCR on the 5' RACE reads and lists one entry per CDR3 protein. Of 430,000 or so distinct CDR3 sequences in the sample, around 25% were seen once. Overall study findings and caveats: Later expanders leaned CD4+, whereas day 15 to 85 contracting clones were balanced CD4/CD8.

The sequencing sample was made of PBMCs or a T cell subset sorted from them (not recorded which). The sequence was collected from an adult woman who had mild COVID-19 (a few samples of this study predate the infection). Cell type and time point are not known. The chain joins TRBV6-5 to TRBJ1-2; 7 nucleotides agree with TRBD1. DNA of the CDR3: TGTGCCAGCAGTTACGCCGGGACAGTTGGTGGCTACACCTTC. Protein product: CASSYAGTVGGYTF.